The present T cell receptor (beta chain) was sequenced within a study of T cells after yellow fever vaccination. Trimming removed 1 base from V and 8 bases from J, with 8 bases in between. This CDR3 is 12 amino acids long. Germline-derived CDR1 and CDR2 are SGHVS and FQNEAQ. TCRdb independently ran MiXCR on the 5' RACE reads; one entry per CDR3 protein. The table shows some 250,000 distinct CDR3 sequences, with roughly 4% occurring only once. This clonotype has a handful of counts. J is TRBJ2-5 and V is TRBV7-8; no clear D. This sample comprised PBMCs, obtained 15 days after the yellow fever booster vaccination. This TCR derives from a man aged 18 to 30 who received the YFV17D yellow fever vaccine. The CDR3 DNA is TGTGCCAGCAGCTTAGTGGAGAACACCCAGTACTTC. As protein: CASSLVENTQYF.